This T cell receptor beta chain was profiled in a study of OX40 agonist ivuxolimab in advanced cancers. As for the study in general: Ivuxolimab doses were 0.01, 0.1, 0.3, 1.5, 3 or 10 mg/kg every 2 weeks. Participants could have had prior anti-PD-1, anti-PD-L1 or anti-CTLA-4 therapy, and about 40% had some.

The table came from immunoSEQ multiplex PCR; TCRdb's copy has only in-frame clones and leaves some out. This table has some 44,000 clones, 75% to 90% appearing once. Findings of the study overall: Researchers did not establish what antigens the expanded peripheral T cells target. Among some nonresponders, normalized T-cell clonal expansion was also low.

Germline assignment: CDR1 SQVTM and CDR2 ANQGSEA. V was shortened by 3 bases and J by 1 base, with 13 bases between the two germline ends. This CDR3 region has 14 residues. This clone was counted once. Its specificity is unknown. The TCR comes from an adult with an advanced solid tumor such as melanoma, head and neck, liver or kidney cancer. The rearrangement links TRBV29-1 to TRBJ2-7; D not certain. This specimen consisted of CD4+ or CD8+ T cells sorted from blood, obtained in a trial of the OX40 agonist ivuxolimab. DNA for the CDR3: TGCAGCGTTGAGTACTTGCTGGGGTCCTACGAGCAGTACTTC. Translated: CSVEYLLGSYEQYF.